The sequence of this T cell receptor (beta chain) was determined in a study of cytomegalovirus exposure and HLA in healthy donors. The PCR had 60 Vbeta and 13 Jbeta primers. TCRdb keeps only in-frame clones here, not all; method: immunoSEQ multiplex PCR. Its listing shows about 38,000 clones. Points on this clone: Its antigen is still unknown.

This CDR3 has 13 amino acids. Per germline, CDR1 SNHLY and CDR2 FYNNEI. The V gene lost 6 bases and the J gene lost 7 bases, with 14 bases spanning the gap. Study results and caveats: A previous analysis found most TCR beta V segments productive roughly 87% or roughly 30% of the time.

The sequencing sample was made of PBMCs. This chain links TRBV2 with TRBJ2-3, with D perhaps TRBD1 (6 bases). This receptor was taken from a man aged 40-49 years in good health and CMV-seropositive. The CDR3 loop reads CASRGAVLHTQYF. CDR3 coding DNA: TGTGCCAGCAGGGGGGCCGTCCTACATACGCAGTATTTT.